The 12 T cell receptor beta chains in this list originate from one sample, sequenced in a study of blood T cells in healthy people across ages. Combining a sample-barcoded 5' primer with a J-beta primer mix, a second PCR ran for roughly 7 to 12 cycles. TCRdb itself ran the 5' RACE reads through MiXCR, one entry per CDR3 protein. The data hold about 1 million distinct CDR3 sequences, with less than 50% observed a single time. The sequenced sample was blood. The receptors derive from a woman aged 55-69 years in good health.

The chain employs TRBV6-1 and TRBJ2-1, with D perhaps TRBD1 (6 bases). Trimming removed 7 bases at V and 8 bases at J, with 18 bases between. Germline CDR1 and CDR2: MNHNS and SASEGT. The CDR3 consists of 14 residues. The CDR3 coding sequence is TGTGCCAGCAAGGGGGAGACGATCGCCCATGAGCAGTTCTTC. Protein: CASKGETIAHEQFF.

CDR3 in DNA: TGTGCCAGCAGCGGGGGGGTTCTCTCCTACAATGAGCAGTTCTTC. Translation: CASSGGVLSYNEQFF. The rearrangement joins TRBV3-1 to TRBJ2-1; 7 bases fit TRBD2. Trimming at V came to 5 bases and at J to 0 bases, leaving 4 bases not matched to a gene. This CDR3 spans 15 amino acids. Germline CDR1 is LGHDT and CDR2 is YNNKEL (reference sequence).

This chain uses TRBV21-1 with TRBJ2-1; TRBD2 is the table's D call and was not checked against the DNA. TRBV21-1 is termed a pseudogene. CDR3 length: 22 amino acids. The CDR3: CASSKGPTRTSGLWPSYNEQFF. In nucleotides, the CDR3 is TGTGCCAGCAGCAAAGGCCCAACTCGGACTAGCGGTCTTTGGCCCTCCTACAATGAGCAGTTCTTC.

The chain uses TRBV28 and TRBJ2-3; TRBD2 is a possible D gene (6 bases). This CDR3 has 16 amino acids. V dropped 6 bases and J dropped 4 bases, with 20 bases sitting between them. CDR1 and CDR2 from the germline V gene are MDHEN and SYDVKM. This CDR3 reads CASSPRRGRAADTQYF. CDR3 DNA: TGTGCCAGCAGCCCACGCCGGGGGAGAGCGGCAGATACGCAGTATTTT. The full variable domain, its missing parts supplied by reference TRBV28 and TRBJ2-3, is DVKVTQSSRYLVKRTGEKVFLECVQDMDHENMFWYRQDPGLGLRLIYFSYDVKMKEKGDIPEGYSVSREKKERFSLILESASTNQTSMYLCASSPRRGRAADTQYFGPGTRLTVL.

A few counts support this clonotype. This chain uses TRBV24-1 with TRBJ1-5, with D unclear. This CDR3 contains 15 residues. V was pared by 5 bases and J by 0 bases, with 10 bases between. Germline CDR1 and CDR2: KGHDR and SFDVKD. The CDR3 loop is CATSGTDTSNQPQHF. In DNA form, the CDR3 reads TGTGCCACCAGTGGCACGGATACTAGCAATCAGCCCCAGCATTTT.

This clonotype was observed at least ten times. V gene TRBV2 combines with J gene TRBJ2-5; maybe TRBD2 (5 bases). CDR1 and CDR2 (germline): SNHLY, FYNNEI. V lost 6 bases and J 0 bases, leaving 11 bases between the germline ends. The CDR3 runs to 14 residues. CDR3 sequence (DNA): TGTGCCAGCAGCTCGGACTCGTACCAAGAGACCCAGTACTTC. It translates to CASSSDSYQETQYF.

The V call is TRBV9, the J call TRBJ2-5; 8 positions agree with TRBD2. V shed 7 bases, J shed 11 bases, and the junction held 19 bases outside the gene matches. Germline V gives CDR1 SGDLS, CDR2 YYNGEE. The CDR3 is 15 amino acids. The CDR3 DNA reads as TGTGCCAGCGGCCCACGAGCACTAGCGGACAATGAGCAGTACTTC. It codes for CASGPRALADNEQYF.

This chain uses TRBV5-1 with TRBJ1-1; D is unresolved. The CDR3 length is 14 residues. Germline V gene sequence: CDR1 SGHRS, CDR2 YFSETQ. V lost 4 bases and J 3 bases, leaving 13 bases between the germline ends. This CDR3 reads CASSRKQQDTEAFF. The CDR3 DNA reads TGCGCCAGCAGCCGGAAACAGCAAGACACTGAAGCTTTCTTT. The full variable domain, rest sourced from reference TRBV5-1 and TRBJ1-1, is KAGVTQTPRYLIKTRGQQVTLSCSPISGHRSVSWYQQTPGQGLQFLFEYFSETQRNKGNFPGRFSGRQFSNSRSEMNVSTLELGDSALYLCASSRKQQDTEAFFGQGTRLTVV.

This chain connects TRBV9 to TRBJ2-1; 7 bases agree with TRBD2. This CDR3 is built from 14 residues. Trimming at V came to 2 bases and at J to 6 bases, leaving 5 bases not matched to a gene. The germline CDR1 and CDR2 sequences are SGDLS and YYNGEE. DNA of the CDR3: TGTGCCAGCAGCGTCTCCGGGACTACCAATGAGCAGTTCTTC. Its protein product is CASSVSGTTNEQFF.

V usage is TRBV5-1 and J usage is TRBJ2-3; a weak D match, TRBD2 (5 bases). This CDR3 contains 15 residues. With 0 bases removed from V and 0 bases from J, the gap between germline ends came to 8 bases. Germline CDR1 is SGHRS and CDR2 is YFSETQ. The CDR3 region has the DNA TGCGCCAGCAGCTTGGATAGCGTTAGCACAGATACGCAGTATTTT. Translating gives CASSLDSVSTDTQYF.

The rearrangement uses TRBV5-1 and TRBJ2-5; D may be TRBD2 (6 bases). The DNA matches TRBJ2-7 better at its end, which makes the J call doubtful. This CDR3 has 16 amino acids. Germline V gene lookup returns CDR1 SGHRS and CDR2 YFSETQ. CDR3 coding DNA: TGCGCCAGCAGCTTGACCGACCAGCGGGCCGTCTACGAGCAGTACTTC. Translating it yields CASSLTDQRAVYEQYF.

The chain joins TRBV27 to TRBJ2-3; either TRBD1 or TRBD2 may supply D (6 bases each). The CDR3 has 16 amino acids. Trimming cost V 0 bases and J 11 bases, with 21 bases left between them. CDR1 and CDR2 (germline): MNHEY, SMNVEV (reference sequence). The CDR3 protein is CASSLSVSGGQGGQYF. The CDR3 bases are TGTGCCAGCAGTTTATCGGTTAGCGGAGGCCAAGGGGGGCAGTATTTT.